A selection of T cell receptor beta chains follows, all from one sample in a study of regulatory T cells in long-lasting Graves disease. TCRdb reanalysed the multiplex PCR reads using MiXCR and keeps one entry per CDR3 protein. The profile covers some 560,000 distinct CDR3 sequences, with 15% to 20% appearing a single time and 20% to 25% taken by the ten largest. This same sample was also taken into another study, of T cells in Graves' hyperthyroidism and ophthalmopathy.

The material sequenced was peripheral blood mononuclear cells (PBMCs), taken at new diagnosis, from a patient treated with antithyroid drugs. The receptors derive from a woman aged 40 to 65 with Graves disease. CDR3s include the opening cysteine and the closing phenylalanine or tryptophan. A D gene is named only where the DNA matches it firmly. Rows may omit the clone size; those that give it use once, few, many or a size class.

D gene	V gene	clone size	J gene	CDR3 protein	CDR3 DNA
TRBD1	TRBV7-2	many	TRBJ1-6	CASSSHRGKSGVTLHF	TGTGCCAGCAGCTCGCACAGGGGTAAATCTGGAGTCACCCTCCACTTT
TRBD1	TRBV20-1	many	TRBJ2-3	CSADTGATTDTQYF	TGCAGTGCTGATACAGGGGCGACCACAGATACGCAGTATTTT
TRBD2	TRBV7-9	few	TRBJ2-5	CASSPTPLLATEETQYF	TGTGCCAGCAGCCCGACTCCCCTACTAGCGACAGAAGAGACCCAGTACTTC
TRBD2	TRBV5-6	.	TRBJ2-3	CASSLIAGGPDTQYF	TGTGCCAGCAGCCTTATAGCGGGGGGACCAGATACGCAGTATTTT
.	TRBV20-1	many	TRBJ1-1	CSASASGNLNTEAFF	TGCAGTGCTAGCGCGTCGGGAAATTTGAACACTGAAGCTTTCTTT
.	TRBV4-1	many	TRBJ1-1	CASSQENREVMAFF	TGCGCCAGCAGCCAAGAGAACAGGGAAGTAATGGCTTTCTTT
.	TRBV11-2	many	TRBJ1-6	CASSSFIGNNSPLHF	TGTGCCAGCAGCTCTTTCATCGGGAATAATTCACCCCTCCACTTT
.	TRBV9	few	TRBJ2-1	CASSKRATGNEQFF	TGTGCCAGCAGCAAGCGGGCCACGGGCAATGAGCAGTTCTTC
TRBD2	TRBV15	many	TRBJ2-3	CATSRDRGVGTDTQYF	TGTGCCACCAGCAGAGATCGGGGGGTAGGCACAGATACGCAGTATTTT
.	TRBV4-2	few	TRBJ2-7	CASSQEGRDWVYF	TGTGCCAGCAGCCAAGAAGGACGGGACTGGGTGTACTTC
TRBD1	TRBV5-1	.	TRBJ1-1	CASSSTGTGHGTEAFF	TGCGCCAGCAGCTCGACCGGGACAGGGCATGGCACTGAAGCTTTCTTT
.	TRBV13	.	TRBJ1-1	CASSGGGPEAFF	TGTGCCAGCAGCGGGGGGGGGCCTGAAGCTTTCTTT
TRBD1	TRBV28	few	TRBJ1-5	CASNPRGPIQPQHF	TGTGCCAGCAATCCCAGGGGGCCGATTCAGCCCCAGCATTTT
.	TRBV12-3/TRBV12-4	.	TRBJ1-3	CASSLTGSGNTICF	TGTGCCAGCAGTTTGACTGGGTCTGGAAACACCATATGTTTT
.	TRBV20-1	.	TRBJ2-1	CSAVRGLGYNEQFF	TGCAGTGCTGTCCGTGGCTTAGGGTACAATGAGCAGTTCTTC
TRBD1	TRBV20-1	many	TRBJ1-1	CSARDFVQGGEAFF	TGCAGTGCTAGAGATTTCGTGCAGGGGGGTGAAGCTTTCTTT
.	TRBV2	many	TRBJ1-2	CASSDTLFGYTF	TGTGCCAGCAGTGATACCCTTTTTGGCTACACCTTC
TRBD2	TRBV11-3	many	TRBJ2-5	CASSFSGGNQETQYF	TGTGCCAGCAGCTTTAGCGGGGGGAACCAAGAGACCCAGTACTTC
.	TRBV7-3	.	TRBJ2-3	CASSLGIASTDTQYF	TGTGCCAGCAGCTTAGGTATCGCTAGCACAGATACGCAGTATTTT
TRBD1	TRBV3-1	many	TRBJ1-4	CASSQAGGEGKLFF	TGTGCCAGCAGCCAAGCAGGGGGCGAAGGAAAACTGTTTTTT
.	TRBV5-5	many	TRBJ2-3	CASSSGVAGDTQYF	TGTGCCAGCAGCTCTGGGGTAGCTGGAGATACGCAGTATTTT
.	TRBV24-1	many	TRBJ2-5	CATSDPAGETQYF	TGTGCCACCAGTGATCCCGCTGGGGAGACCCAGTACTTC
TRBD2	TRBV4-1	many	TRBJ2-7	CASSLRAGEYEQYF	TGCGCCAGCAGCCTCAGAGCGGGGGAATACGAGCAGTACTTC
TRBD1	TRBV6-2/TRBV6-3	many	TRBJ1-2	CASSYTDRAEGYTF	TGTGCCAGCAGTTACACAGACAGGGCGGAAGGCTACACCTTC
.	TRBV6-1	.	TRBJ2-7	CASSGYGARNEQYF	TGTGCCAGCAGCGGATACGGGGCTAGGAACGAGCAGTACTTC
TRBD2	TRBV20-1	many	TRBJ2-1	CSATLGTSGGNEQFF	TGCAGTGCTACCCTCGGGACTAGCGGGGGTAATGAGCAGTTCTTC
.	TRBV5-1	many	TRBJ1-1	CASSSGTSNTEAFF	TGTGCCAGCAGTTCCGGGACATCCAACACTGAAGCTTTCTTT
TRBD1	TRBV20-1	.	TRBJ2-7	CSARSRTGGSYEQYF	TGCAGTGCTAGAAGCCGGACAGGCGGTTCCTACGAGCAGTACTTC
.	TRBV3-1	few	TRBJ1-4	CASGQGRGSETNEKLFF	TGTGCCAGCGGCCAAGGAAGGGGGAGTGAAACTAATGAAAAACTGTTTTTT
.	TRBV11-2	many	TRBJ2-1	CASARTGTDNEQFF	TGTGCCAGCGCTCGTACAGGGACGGATAATGAGCAGTTCTTC
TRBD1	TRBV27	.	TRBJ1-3	CASSSRGGGIGGNTIYF	TGTGCCAGCAGTAGCAGGGGGGGCGGGATAGGTGGAAACACCATATATTTT
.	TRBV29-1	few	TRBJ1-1	CSVPPKNAEAFF	TGCAGCGTTCCACCCAAGAACGCTGAAGCTTTCTTT
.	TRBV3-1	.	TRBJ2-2	CASSRSRNTGELFF	TGTGCCAGCAGCCGAAGCCGGAACACCGGGGAGCTGTTTTTT
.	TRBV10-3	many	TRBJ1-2	CAISDGQPRGYTF	TGTGCCATCAGTGACGGGCAGCCCAGGGGCTACACCTTC
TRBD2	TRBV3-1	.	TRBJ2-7	CASSPPGTRSSYEQYF	TGTGCCAGCAGCCCCCCCGGGACTAGGAGCTCCTACGAGCAGTACTTC
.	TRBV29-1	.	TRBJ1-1	CSVLDSLNTEAFF	TGCAGCGTTCTGGACAGTTTGAACACTGAAGCTTTCTTT
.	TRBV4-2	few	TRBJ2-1	CASTRGAYNEQFF	TGTGCCAGCACCCGTGGAGCGTACAATGAGCAGTTCTTC
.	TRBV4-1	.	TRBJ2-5	CASSQDYRVQETQYF	TGCGCCAGCAGCCAAGATTACAGGGTCCAAGAGACCCAGTACTTC
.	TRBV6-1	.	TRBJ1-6	CASSEASGYSPLHF	TGTGCCAGCAGTGAAGCGTCAGGTTATTCACCCCTCCACTTT
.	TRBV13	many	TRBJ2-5	CASSVRTGQETQYF	TGTGCCAGCAGCGTCAGGACTGGACAAGAGACCCAGTACTTC
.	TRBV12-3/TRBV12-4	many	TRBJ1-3	CASTPGTVNSGNTIYF	TGTGCCAGCACTCCCGGGACGGTCAACTCTGGAAACACCATATATTTT
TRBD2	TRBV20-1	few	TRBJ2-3	CSALRTSGRLLSTDTQYF	TGCAGTGCTTTACGGACTAGCGGCCGCCTCCTTAGCACAGATACGCAGTATTTT
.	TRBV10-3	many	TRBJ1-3	CAISDTGSGNTIYF	TGTGCCATCAGTGACACAGGGTCTGGAAACACCATATATTTT
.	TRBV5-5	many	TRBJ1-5	CASSLDQGYNQPQHF	TGTGCCAGCAGCCTCGATCAGGGGTACAATCAGCCCCAGCATTTT
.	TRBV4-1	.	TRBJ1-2	CASSHQDRANYGYTF	TGCGCCAGCAGCCATCAGGACAGAGCTAACTATGGCTACACCTTC
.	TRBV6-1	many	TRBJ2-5	CASSGQEFGETQYF	TGTGCCAGCAGTGGCCAGGAATTCGGGGAGACCCAGTACTTC
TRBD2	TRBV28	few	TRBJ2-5	CASKAGGLAETQYF	TGTGCCAGCAAAGCGGGGGGGCTGGCGGAGACCCAGTACTTC
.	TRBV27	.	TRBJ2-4	CASSYSGGPRTAKNIQYF	TGTGCCAGCAGTTACAGCGGCGGGCCCCGGACTGCCAAAAACATTCAGTACTTC
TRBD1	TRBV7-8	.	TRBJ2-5	CASRRDRGRETQYF	TGTGCCAGCAGGCGGGACAGGGGTCGAGAGACCCAGTACTTC
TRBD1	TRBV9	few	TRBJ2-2	CASSVKGGLTGELFF	TGTGCCAGCAGCGTAAAAGGGGGCCTTACCGGGGAGCTGTTTTTT
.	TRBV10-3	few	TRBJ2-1	CAISSGLRYNEQFF	TGTGCCATCAGCTCAGGGTTACGCTACAATGAGCAGTTCTTC
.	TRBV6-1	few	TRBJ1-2	CASTRGDPNYGYTF	TGTGCCAGCACCCGAGGGGACCCTAACTATGGCTACACCTTC
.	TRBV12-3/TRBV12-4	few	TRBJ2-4	CASSLQGLAKNIQYF	TGTGCCAGCAGTTTACAGGGCCTAGCCAAAAACATTCAGTACTTC
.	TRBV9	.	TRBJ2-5	CASSVGDVGVETQYF	TGTGCCAGCAGCGTAGGGGACGTCGGTGTGGAGACCCAGTACTTC
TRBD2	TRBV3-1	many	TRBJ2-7	CASSQEESGIPYEQYF	TGTGCCAGCAGCCAAGAAGAGAGCGGGATCCCCTACGAGCAGTACTTC
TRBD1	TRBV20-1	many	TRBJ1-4	CSAPDRGRVGLTEKLFF	TGCAGTGCCCCGGACAGGGGGAGAGTGGGGCTTACTGAAAAACTGTTTTTT